Sequencing of this T cell receptor beta chain was carried out in a study of Ad26.COV2.S vaccination and SARS-CoV-2 variants. Whole-study context: Participants got Ad26.COV2.S intramuscularly, once or twice 56 days apart.

General study results and limits: Placebo and vaccine recipients had non-spike TCR breadth that was similar. Vaccine recipients posted higher spike-specific TCR breadth than their placebo counterparts.

The CDR3 covers 14 residues. The germline V and J ends were trimmed by 2 bases and 4 bases, with 11 bases remaining between them. Germline V gives CDR1 KGHSH, CDR2 LQKENI. Documented treatment: around 19 received Ad26.COV2.S at low or high dose, single or two shots; 5 received placebo; per-sample allocation not given. On day 63 after the first injection, vaccine and placebo recipients gave samples. An Ad26 vector was used to express Wuhan-strain SARS-CoV-2 spike as the vaccine. TCRdb keeps only in-frame clones here, not all; method: immunoSEQ multiplex PCR. Of some 390,000 clones in the sample, about 88% were seen once. In regard to this clone: Its antigen remains unknown. Other DNA sequences within the sample encode an identical CDR3.

The source material was peripheral blood, sampled in a trial of Ad26.COV2.S vaccine versus placebo. This chain joins TRBV18 and TRBJ2-5; possible D gene TRBD1, 5 bases. The TCR comes from a person aged 18 to 65 who received the Ad26.COV2.S COVID-19 vaccine or a placebo. The CDR3 here is CASSPGAGRETQYF. The CDR3 nucleotides are TGTGCCAGCTCACCAGGAGCAGGGCGAGAGACCCAGTACTTC.